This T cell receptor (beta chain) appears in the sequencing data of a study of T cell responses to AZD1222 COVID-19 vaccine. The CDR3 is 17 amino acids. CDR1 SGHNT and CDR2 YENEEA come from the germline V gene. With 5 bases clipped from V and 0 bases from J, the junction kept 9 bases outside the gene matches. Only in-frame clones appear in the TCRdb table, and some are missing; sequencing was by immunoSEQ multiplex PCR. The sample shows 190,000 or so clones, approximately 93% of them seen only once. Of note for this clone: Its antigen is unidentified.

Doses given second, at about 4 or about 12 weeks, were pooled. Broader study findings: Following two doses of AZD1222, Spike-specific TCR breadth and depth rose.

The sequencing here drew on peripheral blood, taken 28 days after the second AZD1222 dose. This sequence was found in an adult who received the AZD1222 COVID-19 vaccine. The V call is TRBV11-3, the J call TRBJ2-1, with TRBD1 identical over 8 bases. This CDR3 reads CASSENRGISSYNEQFF. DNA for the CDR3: TGTGCCAGCAGCGAGAACAGGGGGATCAGCTCCTACAATGAGCAGTTCTTC.